What follows describes a single T cell receptor beta chain. The source of the sample is a study of blood T cell repertoires in COVID-19. Across the study: The United States, Italy and Spain were the sources of the acute and convalescent COVID-19 samples. PBMCs, B-cell-depleted T cells, or T cells provided the cDNA or gDNA that made up the material.

Original analysis: Amplification of reference gene primers was used by the study to estimate nucleated cell counts. Method: immunoSEQ multiplex PCR; TCRdb's copy keeps in-frame clones and lacks some. V, J and clone size are those of that table, while D and trimming were read from the DNA. This table has a few hundred thousand clones, about 90% appearing once. Trimming took 2 bases from V and 0 from J; bases not matched to a gene: 4. The V gene's germline CDR1 is LGHNA and CDR2 YNFKEQ. This CDR3 is 19 amino acids long. This chain uses TRBV4-2 with TRBJ2-1; 16 bases align to TRBD2. The sequence was collected from a woman aged 40 to 50 with acute or convalescent COVID-19. Sequencing used peripheral blood. CDR3 protein: CASSQRGLAGGSSYNEQFF. Written as DNA, the CDR3 is TGTGCCAGCAGCCAACGGGGACTAGCGGGGGGGAGCTCCTACAATGAGCAGTTCTTC.